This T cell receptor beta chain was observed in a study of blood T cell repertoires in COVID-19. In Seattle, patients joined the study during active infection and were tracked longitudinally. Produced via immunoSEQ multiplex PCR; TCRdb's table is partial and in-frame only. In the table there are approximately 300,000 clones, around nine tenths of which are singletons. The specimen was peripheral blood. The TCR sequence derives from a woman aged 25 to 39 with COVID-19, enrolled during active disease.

This chain's CDR3 is CASGPTNTEAFF. The CDR3 region has the DNA TGTGCCAGCGGGCCAACGAACACTGAAGCTTTCTTT. This chain links TRBV2 with TRBJ1-1; D is uncertain. This CDR3 spans 12 amino acids. CDR1 and CDR2 (germline): SNHLY, FYNNEI. Trimming stripped 8 bases from V and 1 base from J, with 8 bases between.